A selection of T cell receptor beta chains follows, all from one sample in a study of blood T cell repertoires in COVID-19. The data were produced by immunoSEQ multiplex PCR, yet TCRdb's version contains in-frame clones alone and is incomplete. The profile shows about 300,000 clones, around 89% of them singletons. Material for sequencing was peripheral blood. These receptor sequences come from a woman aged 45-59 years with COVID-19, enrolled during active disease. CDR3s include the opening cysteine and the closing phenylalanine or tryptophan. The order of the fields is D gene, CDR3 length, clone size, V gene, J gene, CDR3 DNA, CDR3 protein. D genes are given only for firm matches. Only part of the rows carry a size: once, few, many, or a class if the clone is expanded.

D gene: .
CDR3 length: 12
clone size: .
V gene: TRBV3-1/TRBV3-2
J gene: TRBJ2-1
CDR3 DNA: TGTGCCAGCAGCCGATCGGACAATGAGCAGTTCTTC
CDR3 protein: CASSRSDNEQFF

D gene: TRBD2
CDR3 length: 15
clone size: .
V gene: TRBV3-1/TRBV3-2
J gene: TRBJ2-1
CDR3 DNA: TGTGCCAGCAGCCGACTAGCGGGAGCATACAATGAGCAGTTCTTC
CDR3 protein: CASSRLAGAYNEQFF

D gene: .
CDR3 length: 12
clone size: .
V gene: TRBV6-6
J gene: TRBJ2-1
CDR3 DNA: TGTGCCAGCAGTTCGCAGGGGTTTGAGCAGTTCTTC
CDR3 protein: CASSSQGFEQFF

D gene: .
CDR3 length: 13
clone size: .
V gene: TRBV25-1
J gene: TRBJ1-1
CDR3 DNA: TGTGCCAGCAGTCCGGGACAGAACACTGAAGCTTTCTTT
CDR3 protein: CASSPGQNTEAFF

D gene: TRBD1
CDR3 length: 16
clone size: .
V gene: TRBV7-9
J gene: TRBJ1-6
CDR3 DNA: TGTGCCAGCAGCCTATGGACAGGGTCGCATAATTCACCCCTCCACTTT
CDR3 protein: CASSLWTGSHNSPLHF

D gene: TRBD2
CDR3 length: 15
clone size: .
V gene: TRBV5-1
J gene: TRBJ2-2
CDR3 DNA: TGCGCCAGCAGCCTAAGCGGGAGAGAGACCGGGGAGCTGTTTTTT
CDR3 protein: CASSLSGRETGELFF

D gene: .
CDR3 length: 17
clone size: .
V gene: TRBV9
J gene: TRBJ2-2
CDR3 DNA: TGTGCCAGCAGCGCCCTCCTGGGGCGGCCCAACACCGGGGAGCTGTTTTTT
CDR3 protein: CASSALLGRPNTGELFF

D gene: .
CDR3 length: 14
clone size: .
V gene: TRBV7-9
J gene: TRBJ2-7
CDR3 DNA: TGTGCCAGCAGCCAGGGGCAGGGCGCCTACGAGCAGTACTTC
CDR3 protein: CASSQGQGAYEQYF

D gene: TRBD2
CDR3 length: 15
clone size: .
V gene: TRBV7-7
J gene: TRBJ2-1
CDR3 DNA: TGTGCCAGCAGCCCCACAGGACTAGCGGGAGGTGAGCAGTTCTTC
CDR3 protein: CASSPTGLAGGEQFF

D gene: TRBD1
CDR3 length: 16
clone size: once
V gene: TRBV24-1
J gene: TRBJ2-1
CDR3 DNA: TGTGCCACCAGTGATTTGGGGGGGACAGGGGTAGAGGAGCAGTTCTTC
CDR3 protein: CATSDLGGTGVEEQFF

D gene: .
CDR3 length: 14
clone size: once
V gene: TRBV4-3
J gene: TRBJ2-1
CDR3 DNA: TGCGCCAGCAGCCAAGCCCACGAACTTAATGAGCAGTTCTTC
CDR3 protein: CASSQAHELNEQFF

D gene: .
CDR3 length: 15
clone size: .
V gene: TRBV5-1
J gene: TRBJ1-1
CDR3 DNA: TGCGCCAGCAGCTTGGCCGGCAGGGGAGCAGGTGAAGCTTTCTTT
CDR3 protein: CASSLAGRGAGEAFF

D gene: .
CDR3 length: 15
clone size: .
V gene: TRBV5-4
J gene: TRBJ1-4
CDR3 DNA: TGTGCCAGCACCGTGGGGGGTCAACGCCGGGAAAAACTGTTTTTT
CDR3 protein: CASTVGGQRREKLFF

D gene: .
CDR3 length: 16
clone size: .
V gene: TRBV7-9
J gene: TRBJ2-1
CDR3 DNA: TGTGCCAGCAGCTCCCCAGGGGGGCAATCCTACAATGAGCAGTTCTTC
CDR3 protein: CASSSPGGQSYNEQFF

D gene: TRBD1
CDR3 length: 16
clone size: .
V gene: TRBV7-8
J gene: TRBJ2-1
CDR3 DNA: TGTGCCAGCAGCTCTATCCGGGACAGTATTTACAATGAGCAGTTCTTC
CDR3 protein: CASSSIRDSIYNEQFF

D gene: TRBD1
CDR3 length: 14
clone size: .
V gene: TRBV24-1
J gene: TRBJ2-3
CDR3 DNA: TGTGCCACCAGTGATGAAGGGGGCGCAGATACGCAGTATTTT
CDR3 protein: CATSDEGGADTQYF

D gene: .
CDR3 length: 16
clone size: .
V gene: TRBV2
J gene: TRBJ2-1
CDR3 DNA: TGTGCCAGCAGTGAGGTGGCTCTCGGGGGCTACAATGAGCAGTTCTTC
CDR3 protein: CASSEVALGGYNEQFF

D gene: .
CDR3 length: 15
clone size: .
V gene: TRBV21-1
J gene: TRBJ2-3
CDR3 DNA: TGTGCCAGCAGCACTAGCGGGATGCACACAGATACGCAGTATTTT
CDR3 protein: CASSTSGMHTDTQYF

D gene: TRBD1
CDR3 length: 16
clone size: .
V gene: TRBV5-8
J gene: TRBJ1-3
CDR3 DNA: TGTGCCAGCAGCCCGGGGACAGGGCACTCTGGAAACACCATATATTTT
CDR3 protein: CASSPGTGHSGNTIYF

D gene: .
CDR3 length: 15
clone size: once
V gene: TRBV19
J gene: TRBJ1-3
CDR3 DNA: TGTGCCAGTATTTCGGCAGGCCTTGGGGGAAACACCATATATTTT
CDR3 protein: CASISAGLGGNTIYF

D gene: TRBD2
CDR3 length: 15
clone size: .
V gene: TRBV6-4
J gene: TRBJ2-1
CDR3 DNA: TGTGCCAGCAGTGACAGACTAGCGGGCTACAATGAGCAGTTCTTC
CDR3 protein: CASSDRLAGYNEQFF

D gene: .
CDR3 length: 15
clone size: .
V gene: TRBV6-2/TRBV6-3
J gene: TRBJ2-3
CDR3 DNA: TGTGCCAGCAGTTACCGCGGGCCTGCCTGGGATACGCAGTATTTT
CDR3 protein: CASSYRGPAWDTQYF

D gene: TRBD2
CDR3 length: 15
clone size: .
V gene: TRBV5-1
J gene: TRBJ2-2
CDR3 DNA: TGCGCCAGCAGCCCCGGGGGGACTAACACCGGGGAGCTGTTTTTT
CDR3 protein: CASSPGGTNTGELFF

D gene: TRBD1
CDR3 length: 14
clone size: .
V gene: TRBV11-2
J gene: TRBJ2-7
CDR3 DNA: TGTGCCAGCAGCCTCAACAGGGGGCGCCTCGAGCAGTACTTC
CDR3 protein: CASSLNRGRLEQYF

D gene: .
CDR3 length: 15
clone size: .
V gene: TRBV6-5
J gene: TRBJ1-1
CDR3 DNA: TGTGCCAGCAGTACTCCGGGGTCAGGGAACACTGAAGCTTTCTTT
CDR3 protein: CASSTPGSGNTEAFF

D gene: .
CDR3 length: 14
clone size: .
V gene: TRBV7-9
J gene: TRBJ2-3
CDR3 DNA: TGTGCCAGCACCCAGTCAACGAGCACAGATACGCAGTATTTT
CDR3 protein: CASTQSTSTDTQYF

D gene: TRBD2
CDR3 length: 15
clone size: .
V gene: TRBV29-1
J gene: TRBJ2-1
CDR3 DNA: TGCAGCGTTGAATTTCCTAGCGGACACTACAATGAGCAGTTCTTC
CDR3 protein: CSVEFPSGHYNEQFF

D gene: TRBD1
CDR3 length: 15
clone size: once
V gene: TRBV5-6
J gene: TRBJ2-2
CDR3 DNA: TGTGCCAGCAGCTCCGGGACAGGGGTCACCGGGGAGCTGTTTTTT
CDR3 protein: CASSSGTGVTGELFF

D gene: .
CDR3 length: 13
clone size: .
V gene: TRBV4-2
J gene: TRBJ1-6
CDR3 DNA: TGTGCCAGCAGCCATCCTCCCCCTTCACCCCTCCACTTT
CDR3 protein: CASSHPPPSPLHF

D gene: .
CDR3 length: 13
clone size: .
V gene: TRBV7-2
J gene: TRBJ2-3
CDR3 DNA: TGTGCCAGCAGCTCATACAGGGCGGATACGCAGTATTTT
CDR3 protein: CASSSYRADTQYF

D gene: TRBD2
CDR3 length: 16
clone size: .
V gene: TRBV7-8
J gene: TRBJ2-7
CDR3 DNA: TGTGCCAGCATCGTGTCGGCGGGAGGGCATTCCGACGAGCAGTACTTC
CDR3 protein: CASIVSAGGHSDEQYF

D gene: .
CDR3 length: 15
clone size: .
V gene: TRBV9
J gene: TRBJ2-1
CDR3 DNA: TGTGCCAGCAGCGCCTGGGGGGTTGATCACAATGAGCAGTTCTTC
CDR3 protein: CASSAWGVDHNEQFF

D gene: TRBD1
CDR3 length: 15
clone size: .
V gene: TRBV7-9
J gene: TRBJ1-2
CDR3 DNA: TGTGCCAGCAGCACCGGGACAGGGGAAAACTTTGGCTACACCTTC
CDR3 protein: CASSTGTGENFGYTF

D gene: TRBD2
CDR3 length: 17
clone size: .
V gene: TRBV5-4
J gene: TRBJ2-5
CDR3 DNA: TGTGCCAGCAGCTTGCGCACGGGAGGGCCTCTTGGGGAGACCCAGTACTTC
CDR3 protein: CASSLRTGGPLGETQYF

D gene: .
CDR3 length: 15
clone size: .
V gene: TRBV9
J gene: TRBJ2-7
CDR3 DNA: TGTGCCAGCAGCCCAGGCAGGGGCGAATTTTACGAGCAGTACTTC
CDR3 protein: CASSPGRGEFYEQYF

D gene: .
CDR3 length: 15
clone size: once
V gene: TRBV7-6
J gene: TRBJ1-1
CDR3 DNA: TGTGCCAGCAGCACAGAAAGGGGTGGGAACACTGAAGCTTTCTTT
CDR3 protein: CASSTERGGNTEAFF

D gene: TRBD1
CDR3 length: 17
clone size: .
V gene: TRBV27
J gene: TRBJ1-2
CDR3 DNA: TGTGCCAGCAGCCCACACACCTCCGGGACAGGGGTCGATGGCTACACCTTC
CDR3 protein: CASSPHTSGTGVDGYTF

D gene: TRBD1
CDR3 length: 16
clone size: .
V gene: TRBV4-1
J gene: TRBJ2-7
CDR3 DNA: TGCGCCAGCAGCCAGCCGTACAGGGGATCCGGGCACGAGCAGTACTTC
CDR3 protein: CASSQPYRGSGHEQYF

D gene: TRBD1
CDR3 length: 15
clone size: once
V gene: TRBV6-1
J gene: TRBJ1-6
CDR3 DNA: TGTGCCAGCAGGGGTACAGGGGGTCCTCGGTCACCCCTCCACTTT
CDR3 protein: CASRGTGGPRSPLHF

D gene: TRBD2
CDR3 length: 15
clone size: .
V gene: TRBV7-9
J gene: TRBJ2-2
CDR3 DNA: TGTGCCAGCAGCTTTAGCGGGAGCAAGACCGGGGAGCTGTTTTTT
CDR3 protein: CASSFSGSKTGELFF

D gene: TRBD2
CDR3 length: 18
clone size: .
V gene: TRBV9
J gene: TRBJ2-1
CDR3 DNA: TGTGCCAGCAGCGCCGGAAGGAGGAGCGGGAGGGCCAACGATGAGCAGTTCTTC
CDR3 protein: CASSAGRRSGRANDEQFF

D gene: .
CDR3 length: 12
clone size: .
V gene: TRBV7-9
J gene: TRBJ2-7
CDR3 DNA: TGTGCCAGCAGCTTACACGGCTACGAGCAGTACTTC
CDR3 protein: CASSLHGYEQYF

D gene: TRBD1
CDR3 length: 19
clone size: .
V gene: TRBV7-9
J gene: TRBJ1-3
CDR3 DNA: TGTGCCAGCAGCTTAGAAGGTACAGGGGGCGGTGGATCCGGAAACACCATATATTTT
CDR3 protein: CASSLEGTGGGGSGNTIYF

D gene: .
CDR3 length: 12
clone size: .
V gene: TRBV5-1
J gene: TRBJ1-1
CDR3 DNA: TGCGCCAGCAGCTTACCGGGGACTGAAGCTTTCTTT
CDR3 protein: CASSLPGTEAFF

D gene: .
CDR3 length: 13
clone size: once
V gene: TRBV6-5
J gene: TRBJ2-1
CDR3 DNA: TGTGCCAGCTTCGAGGGCTCCTACAATGAGCAGTTCTTC
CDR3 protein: CASFEGSYNEQFF

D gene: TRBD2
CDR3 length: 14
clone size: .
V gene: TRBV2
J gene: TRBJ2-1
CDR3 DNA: TGTGCCAGCATCAGACGGACTAGTTCCAATGAGCAGTTCTTC
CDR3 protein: CASIRRTSSNEQFF

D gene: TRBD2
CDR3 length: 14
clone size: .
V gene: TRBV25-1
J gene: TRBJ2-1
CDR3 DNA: TGTGCCAGCAGTTCGCCCGGGACTAGCAATGAGCAGTTCTTC
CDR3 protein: CASSSPGTSNEQFF

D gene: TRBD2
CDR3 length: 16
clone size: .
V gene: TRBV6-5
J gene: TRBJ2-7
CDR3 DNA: TGTGCCAGCAGTTACTCTCAGGCAGGGACTACCTACGAGCAGTACTTC
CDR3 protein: CASSYSQAGTTYEQYF

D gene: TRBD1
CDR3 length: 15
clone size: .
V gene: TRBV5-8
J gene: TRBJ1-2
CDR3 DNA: TGTGCCAGCAGGAGGGACAGGGGGCTTACCTATGGCTACACCTTC
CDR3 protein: CASRRDRGLTYGYTF

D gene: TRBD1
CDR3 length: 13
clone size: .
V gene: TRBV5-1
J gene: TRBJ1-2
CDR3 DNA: TGCGCCAGCAGCGTCCGGGACAGTGATACCTACACCTTC
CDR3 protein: CASSVRDSDTYTF

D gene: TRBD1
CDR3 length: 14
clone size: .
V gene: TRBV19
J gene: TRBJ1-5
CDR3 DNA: TGTGCCAGTACACAGGGGGGGAGCAATCAGCCCCAGCATTTT
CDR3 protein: CASTQGGSNQPQHF